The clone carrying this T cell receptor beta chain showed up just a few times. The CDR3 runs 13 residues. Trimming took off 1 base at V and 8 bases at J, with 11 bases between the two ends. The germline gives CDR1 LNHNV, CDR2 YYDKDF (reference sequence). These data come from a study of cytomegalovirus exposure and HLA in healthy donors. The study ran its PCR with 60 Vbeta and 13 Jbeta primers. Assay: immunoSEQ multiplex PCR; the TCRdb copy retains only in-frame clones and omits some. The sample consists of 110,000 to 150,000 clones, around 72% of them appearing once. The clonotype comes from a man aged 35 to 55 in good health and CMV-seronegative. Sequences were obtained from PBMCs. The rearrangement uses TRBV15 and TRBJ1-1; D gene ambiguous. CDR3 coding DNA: TGTGCCACCAGCAGAGGTCAGCCCAGGGAAGCTTTCTTT. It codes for CATSRGQPREAFF.